This TCR beta chain was identified in a study of regulatory T cells in long-lasting Graves disease. This clonotype was picked up a small number of times. The CDR3 runs 14 residues. Between the trimmed V and J ends, which lost 7 bases and 1 base, there was a span of 14 bases. From germline, CDR1 is SGDLS and CDR2 YYNGEE. CDR3 regions were amplified by Arm-PCR using iRepertoire HTBI primers to build TCR beta libraries. Per the original data handling: Among the samples, around 60 TRBV and about 15 TRBJ segments were identified. In TCRdb, the multiplex PCR reads were re-called with MiXCR into one record per CDR3 protein. In this record, the V and J calls reflect TCRdb's handling and not the investigators' own analysis. This table holds over 500,000 distinct CDR3 sequences, about 16% found once. Time point of the sample: newly diagnosed GD, antithyroid drugs for less than 3 months. With RNA extracted from PBMCs as input, the TCR library was made.

These records were also assigned to another study, of T cells in Graves' hyperthyroidism and ophthalmopathy. That source notes: Most thyroid clonotypes that were expanded above 0.001 also turned up in blood.

V is TRBV9 and J is TRBJ2-5; a possible D gene is TRBD2 (5 bases). The sequence came from a man aged 18 to 30 with Graves disease. The sample consisted of peripheral blood mononuclear cells (PBMCs), taken at new diagnosis, from a patient treated with antithyroid drugs. CDR3 region: CASGGSTSQETQYF. The CDR3 nucleotides are TGTGCCAGCGGAGGCAGCACAAGCCAAGAGACCCAGTACTTC.